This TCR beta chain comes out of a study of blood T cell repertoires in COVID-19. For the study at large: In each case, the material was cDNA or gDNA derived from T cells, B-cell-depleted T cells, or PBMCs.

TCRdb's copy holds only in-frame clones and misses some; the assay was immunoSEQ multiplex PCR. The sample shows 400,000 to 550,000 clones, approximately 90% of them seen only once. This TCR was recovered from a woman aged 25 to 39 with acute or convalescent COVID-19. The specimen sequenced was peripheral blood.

CDR3 DNA sequence: TGTGCCAGCAGAGATTCGGGGGCTAACTATGGCTACACCTTC. Translation: CASRDSGANYGYTF. The rearrangement links TRBV6-5 to TRBJ1-2, with D perhaps TRBD1 (5 bases). V was clipped by 6 bases and J by 0 bases, with 11 bases between them. CDR3 size: 14 residues. Germline-derived CDR1 and CDR2 are MNHEY and SVGAGI.